This T cell receptor beta chain is drawn from a study of metastatic and nonmetastatic thyroid tumors. For the study at large: Repertoires from malignant and benign thyroid patients were compared across blood and tumor or nodule tissue.

Thyroid surgery was preceded by no treatment in any patient. Study observations and caveats: According to reports, the diversity of TCR beta was significantly higher in malignant thyroid tumors than in benign nodules, and this held in both blood and tumor samples.

Trimming cost V 0 bases and J 2 bases, with 11 bases left between them. Germline lookup yields CDR1 MNHNY and CDR2 SVGAGI (reference sequence). The CDR3 covers 15 residues. In the case of this clone: Its antigen remains unidentified.

TCRdb re-called the PCR reads through MiXCR. The data contain around 7,800 clones, 25% to 35% of them seen just once; the ten biggest clones take up approximately 25%. The chain links TRBV6-6 to TRBJ2-7; D ambiguous. This TCR was sampled from a male donor with papillary thyroid cancer or a benign thyroid nodule (not recorded which). Some clones in this sample may be carry-over from other donors' samples. Sequenced input: adjacent normal tissue. In DNA form, the CDR3 reads TGTGCCAGCAGTTACTCGCGGAAGAATACCTACGAGCAGTACTTC. This codes for CASSYSRKNTYEQYF.